Below, 6 T cell receptor beta chains from the same sample are listed, as sequenced in a study of T cell responses to AZD1222 COVID-19 vaccine. Using immunoSEQ multiplex PCR, the repertoire was profiled, and TCRdb retains in-frame clones only, with some absent. The sample has 95,000 to 150,000 clones, 70% to 90% seen once. Sequencing used peripheral blood, obtained on day 0 of AZD1222 vaccination. The receptors originated from an adult in good health.

CDR3 DNA sequence: TGTGCCAGCAGCCTGGACAGGGGGAACACTGAAGCTTTCTTT. This codes for CASSLDRGNTEAFF. The rearrangement links TRBV11-2 to TRBJ1-1, with 9 bases matching TRBD1. J gave up 1 base and V 5 bases, and 2 bases lay outside the gene matches. This CDR3 has 14 amino acids. CDR1 SGHAT and CDR2 FQNNGV come from the germline V gene.

This clone was counted ten times or more. The J gene is TRBJ2-2, the V gene TRBV4-2, with D tentatively TRBD2 (6 bases). CDR1 and CDR2 (germline): LGHNA, YNFKEQ. The CDR3 spans 14 residues. Trimming took 6 bases from V and 1 from J, leaving 9 bases between them. Here the CDR3 reads CASRPGLNTGELFF. The CDR3, as DNA: TGTGCCAGCAGACCGGGACTGAACACCGGGGAGCTGTTTTTT.

This chain links TRBV10-3 with TRBJ1-2; D is possibly TRBD1 (5 bases). Trimming cost V 5 bases and J 8 bases, with 12 bases left between them. This CDR3 has 12 residues. Germline V gene sequence: CDR1 ENHRY, CDR2 SYGVKD. The CDR3: CAISSGTRGYTF. DNA of the CDR3: TGTGCCATCAGTTCCGGGACCCGGGGCTACACCTTC.

The CDR3 loop reads CASSQPPSSLFF. The CDR3 coding sequence is TGCGCCAGCAGCCAACCCCCCTCGTCGCTGTTTTTT. The J gene is TRBJ1-4, the V gene TRBV4-1; D call uncertain. From germline, CDR1 is MGHRA and CDR2 YSYEKL. This CDR3 has 12 amino acids. V was cut by 2 bases and J by 14 bases, with 12 bases left in between.

The chain has TRBV6-6 and TRBJ1-1; 7 bases line up with TRBD1. The CDR3 extends over 16 amino acids. Germline CDR1 and CDR2: MNHNY and SVGAGI (reference sequence). J lost 4 bases, V lost 5 bases, and 13 bases had no gene match. The CDR3 coding sequence is TGTGCCAGCAGTAACAACAGGGGCTCTTGGGGCACTGAAGCTTTCTTT. Its translation: CASSNNRGSWGTEAFF.

V is TRBV5-1 and J is TRBJ1-3; TRBD1 might be the D (5 bases). The CDR3 runs to 16 residues. V lost 0 bases and J lost 2, with 12 bases in between. Germline V gene lookup returns CDR1 SGHRS and CDR2 YFSETQ. This CDR3 is CASSLVARVAGNTIYF. The CDR3 coding sequence is TGCGCCAGCAGCTTGGTTGCCAGGGTCGCTGGAAACACCATATATTTT.